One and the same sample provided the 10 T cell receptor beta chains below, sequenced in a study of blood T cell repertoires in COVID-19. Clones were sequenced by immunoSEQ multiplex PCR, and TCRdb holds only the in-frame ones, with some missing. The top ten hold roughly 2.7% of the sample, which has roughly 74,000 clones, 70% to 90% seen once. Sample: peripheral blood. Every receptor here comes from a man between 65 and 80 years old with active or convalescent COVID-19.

The CDR3 DNA reads as TGTGCCAGCAGTTTCGTCGATCTGCGAAGAGATACGCAGTATTTT. It translates to CASSFVDLRRDTQYF. The rearrangement uses TRBV28 and TRBJ2-3; D gene uncertain. The V end lost 3 bases, the J end lost 5 bases, and 15 bases lay between the germline ends. Per the germline V gene, CDR1 is MDHEN and CDR2 is SYDVKM. CDR3 size: 15 residues.

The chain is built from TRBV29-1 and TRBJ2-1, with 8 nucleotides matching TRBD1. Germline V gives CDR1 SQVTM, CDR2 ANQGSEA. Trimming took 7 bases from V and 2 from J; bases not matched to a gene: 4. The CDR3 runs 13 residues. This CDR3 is CSAEDRAYNEQFF. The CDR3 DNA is TGCAGCGCCGAGGACAGGGCCTACAATGAGCAGTTCTTC.

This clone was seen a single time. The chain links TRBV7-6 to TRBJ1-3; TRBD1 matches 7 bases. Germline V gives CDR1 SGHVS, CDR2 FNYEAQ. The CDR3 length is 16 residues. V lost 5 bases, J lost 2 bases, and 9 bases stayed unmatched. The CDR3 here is CASSLGTAAAGNTIYF. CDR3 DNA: TGTGCCAGCAGCCTCGGGACAGCGGCTGCTGGAAACACCATATATTTT.

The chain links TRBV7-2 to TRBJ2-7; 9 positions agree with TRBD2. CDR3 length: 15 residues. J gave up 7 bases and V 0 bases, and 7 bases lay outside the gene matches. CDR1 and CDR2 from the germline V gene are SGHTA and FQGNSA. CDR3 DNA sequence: TGTGCCAGCAGCTTAGCGCTAGCGGGAAAAGGGGAGCAGTACTTC. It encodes CASSLALAGKGEQYF.

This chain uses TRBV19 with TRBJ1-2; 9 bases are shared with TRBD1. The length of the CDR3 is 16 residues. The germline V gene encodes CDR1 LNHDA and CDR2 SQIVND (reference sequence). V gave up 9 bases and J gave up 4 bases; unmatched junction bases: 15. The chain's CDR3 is CASIKADRGFSYGYTF. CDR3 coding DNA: TGTGCCAGCATAAAAGCGGACAGGGGATTCTCCTATGGCTACACCTTC.

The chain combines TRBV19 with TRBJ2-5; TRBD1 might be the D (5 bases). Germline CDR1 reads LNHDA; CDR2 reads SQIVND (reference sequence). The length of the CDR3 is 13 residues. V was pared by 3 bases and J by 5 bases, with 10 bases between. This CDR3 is CASSISTVETQYF. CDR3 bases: TGTGCCAGTAGTATTTCGACAGTGGAGACCCAGTACTTC.

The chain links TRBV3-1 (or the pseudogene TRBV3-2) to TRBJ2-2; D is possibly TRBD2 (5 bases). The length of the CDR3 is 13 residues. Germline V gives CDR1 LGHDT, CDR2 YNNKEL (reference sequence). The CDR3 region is CALRVAESGELFF. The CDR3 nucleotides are TGTGCTCTGAGGGTAGCCGAGTCCGGGGAGCTGTTTTTT.

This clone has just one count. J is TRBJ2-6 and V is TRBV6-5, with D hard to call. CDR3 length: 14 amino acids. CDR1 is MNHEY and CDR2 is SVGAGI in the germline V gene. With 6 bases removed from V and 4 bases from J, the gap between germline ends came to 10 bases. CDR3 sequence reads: CASSPRGGANVLTF. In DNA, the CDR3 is TGTGCCAGCAGCCCCCGCGGCGGGGCCAACGTCCTGACTTTC.

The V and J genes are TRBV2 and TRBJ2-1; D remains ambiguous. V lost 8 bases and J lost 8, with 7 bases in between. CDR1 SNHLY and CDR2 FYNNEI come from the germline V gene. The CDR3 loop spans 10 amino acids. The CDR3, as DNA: TGTGCCAGCTCCCGGTATGAGCAGTTCTTC. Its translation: CASSRYEQFF.

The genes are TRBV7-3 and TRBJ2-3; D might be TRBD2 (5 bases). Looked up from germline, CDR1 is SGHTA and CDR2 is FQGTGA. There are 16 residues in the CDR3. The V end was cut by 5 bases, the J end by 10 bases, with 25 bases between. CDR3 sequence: CASSPWTPPGISAQYF. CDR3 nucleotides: TGTGCCAGCAGCCCATGGACCCCCCCGGGGATTAGTGCGCAGTATTTT.